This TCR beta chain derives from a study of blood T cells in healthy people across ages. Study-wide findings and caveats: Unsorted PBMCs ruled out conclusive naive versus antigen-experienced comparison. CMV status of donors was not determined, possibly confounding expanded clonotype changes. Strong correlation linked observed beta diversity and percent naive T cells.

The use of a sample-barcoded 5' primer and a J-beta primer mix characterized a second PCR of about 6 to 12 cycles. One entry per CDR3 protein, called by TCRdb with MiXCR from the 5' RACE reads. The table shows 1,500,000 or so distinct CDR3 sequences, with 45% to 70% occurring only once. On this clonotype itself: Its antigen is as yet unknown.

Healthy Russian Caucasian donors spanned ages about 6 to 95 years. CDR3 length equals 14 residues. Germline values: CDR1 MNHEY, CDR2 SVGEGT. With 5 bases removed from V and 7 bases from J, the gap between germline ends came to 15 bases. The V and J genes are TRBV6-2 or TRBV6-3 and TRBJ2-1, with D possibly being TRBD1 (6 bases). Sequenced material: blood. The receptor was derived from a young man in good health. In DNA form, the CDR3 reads TGTGCCAGCAGTCCCTTAGGGGGTAGGAATGAGCAGTTCTTC. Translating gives CASSPLGGRNEQFF.